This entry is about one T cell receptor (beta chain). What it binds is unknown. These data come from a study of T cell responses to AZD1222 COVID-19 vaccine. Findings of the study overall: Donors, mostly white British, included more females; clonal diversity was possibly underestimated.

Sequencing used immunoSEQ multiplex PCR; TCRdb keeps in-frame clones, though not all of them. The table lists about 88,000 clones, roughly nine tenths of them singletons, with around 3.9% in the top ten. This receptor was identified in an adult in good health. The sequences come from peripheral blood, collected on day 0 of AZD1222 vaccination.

DNA for the CDR3: TGTGCCAGCAGCTATACAGGGGTTTACGGCTACACCTTC. Translation: CASSYTGVYGYTF. The chain joins TRBV6-5 to TRBJ1-2, with 7 bases aligning to TRBD1. In germline, CDR1 is MNHEY, CDR2 SVGAGI. With 6 bases clipped from V and 8 bases from J, the junction kept 9 bases outside the gene matches. This CDR3 has 13 residues.